This T cell receptor (beta chain) was identified during a study of T cell changes during pregnancy in multiple sclerosis. The germline gives CDR1 LNHNV, CDR2 YYDKDF (reference sequence). Trimming cost V 2 bases and J 7 bases; bases outside gene matches: 9. The CDR3 covers 16 residues. Method: immunoSEQ multiplex PCR; TCRdb's copy keeps in-frame clones and lacks some. The sample yields more than 65,000 clones, 80% to 95% seen once. The chain is built from TRBV15 and TRBJ2-4; TRBD1 agrees at 9 bases. The starting material was peripheral blood, obtained in the first trimester of pregnancy. This receptor was identified in a female donor with multiple sclerosis, enrolled in a pregnancy study. The CDR3 bases are TGTGCCACCAGCAGATATGGACAGGGGTCGGGTAACATTCAGTACTTC. It codes for CATSRYGQGSGNIQYF.